The present TCR beta chain was sequenced within a study of vaccination and CD4 T cells after COVID-19. Study overall: No peptide, an HIV-1 Nef pool, or a CEFX pool was what each control culture received.

Specified treatment: approximately 9-day PBMC culture with coronavirus spike peptide pools or control peptides (ViraFEST assay). In its sample, this clonotype ranks as medium-sized. Its antigen is as yet unknown. Relative to the germline gene, one junction end is altered; a read error may explain this. The Oncomine TCR Beta short-read assay sequenced DNA from cultured CD4+ T cells. Investigators obtained genomic DNA by extraction from cultured CD4+ T cells. In TCRdb, the PCR reads were re-called with MiXCR into one record per CDR3 protein. The table has several thousand distinct CDR3 sequences, around 20% seen once. CDR3 length: 14 amino acids. Germline V lookup: CDR1 SSHAT, CDR2 FNYEAQ (reference sequence).

Sample: CD4+ T cells from blood, cultured in vitro. This clonotype was sampled from a human donor who had recovered from COVID-19. The V call is TRBV7-7, the J call TRBJ2-3; D not resolved. The CDR3, as DNA: TGTGCTAGCAGCTCTAACCCAGCCCACCCTACGCAGTATTTT. Translating gives CASSSNPAHPTQYF.